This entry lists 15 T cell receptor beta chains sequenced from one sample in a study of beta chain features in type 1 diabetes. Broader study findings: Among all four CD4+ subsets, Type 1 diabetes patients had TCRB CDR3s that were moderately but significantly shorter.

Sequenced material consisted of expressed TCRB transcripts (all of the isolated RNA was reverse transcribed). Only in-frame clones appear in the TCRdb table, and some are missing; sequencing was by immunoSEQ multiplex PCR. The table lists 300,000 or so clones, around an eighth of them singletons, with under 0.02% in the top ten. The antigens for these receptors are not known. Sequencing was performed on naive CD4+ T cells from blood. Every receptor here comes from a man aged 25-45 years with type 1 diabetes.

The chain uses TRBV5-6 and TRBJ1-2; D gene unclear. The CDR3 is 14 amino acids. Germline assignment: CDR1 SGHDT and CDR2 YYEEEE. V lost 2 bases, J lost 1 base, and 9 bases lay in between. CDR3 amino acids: CASSFNTINYGYTF. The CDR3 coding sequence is TGTGCCAGCAGCTTCAACACCATTAACTATGGCTACACCTTC. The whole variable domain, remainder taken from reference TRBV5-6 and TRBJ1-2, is DAGVTQSPTHLIKTRGQQVTLRCSPKSGHDTVSWYQQALGQGPQFIFQYYEEEERQRGNFPDRFSGHQFPNYSSELNVNALLLGDSALYLCASSFNTINYGYTFGSGTRLTVV.

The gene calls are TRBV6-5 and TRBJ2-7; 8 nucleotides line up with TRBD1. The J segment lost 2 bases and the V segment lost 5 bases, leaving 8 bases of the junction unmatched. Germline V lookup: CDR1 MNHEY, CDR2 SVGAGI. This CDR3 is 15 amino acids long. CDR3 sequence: CASSQGTGTAYEQYF. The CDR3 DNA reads TGTGCCAGCAGTCAGGGGACAGGCACGGCCTACGAGCAGTACTTC.

The CDR3 protein is CASSQDRGTGELFF. The CDR3 coding sequence is TGTGCCAGCAGCCAAGACAGGGGGACCGGGGAGCTGTTTTTT. V usage is TRBV4-2 and J usage is TRBJ2-2; 7 nucleotides agree with TRBD1. Losses at the gene ends were 0 bases for V and 5 bases for J; bases not matched to a gene: 0. CDR3 length equals 14 residues. Germline assignment: CDR1 LGHNA and CDR2 YNFKEQ.

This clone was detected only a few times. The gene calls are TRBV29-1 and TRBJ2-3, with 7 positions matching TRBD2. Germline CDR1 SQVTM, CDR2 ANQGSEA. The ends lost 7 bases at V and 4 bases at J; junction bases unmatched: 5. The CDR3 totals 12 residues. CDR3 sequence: CSAALAADTQYF. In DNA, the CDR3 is TGCAGCGCCGCCCTAGCGGCAGATACGCAGTATTTT.

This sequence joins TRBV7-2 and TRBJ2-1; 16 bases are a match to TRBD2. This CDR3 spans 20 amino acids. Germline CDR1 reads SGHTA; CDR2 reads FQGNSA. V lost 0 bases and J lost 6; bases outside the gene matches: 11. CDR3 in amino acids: CASSLAPSGTSGRARNEQFF. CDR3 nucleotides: TGTGCCAGCAGCTTAGCGCCATCAGGGACTAGCGGGAGGGCCCGCAATGAGCAGTTCTTC.

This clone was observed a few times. The CDR3 is CASSQDGAGEKLFF. CDR3 bases: TGCGCCAGCAGCCAAGATGGGGCCGGGGAAAAACTGTTTTTT. V is TRBV4-3 and J is TRBJ1-4; a weak D match, TRBD1 (5 bases). The CDR3 is 14 residues long. V dropped 0 bases and J dropped 8 bases, with 10 bases sitting between them. Per the germline V gene, CDR1 is LGHNA and CDR2 is YSLEER.

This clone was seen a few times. The CDR3 protein is CASSENGFGLFF. CDR3 DNA sequence: TGTGCCAGCAGCGAGAACGGGTTCGGACTGTTTTTT. This chain connects TRBV7-2 to TRBJ1-4; D gene ambiguous. This CDR3 region has 12 residues. V gave up 5 bases and J gave up 13 bases, with 14 bases separating them. The V gene's germline CDR1 is SGHTA and CDR2 FQGNSA.

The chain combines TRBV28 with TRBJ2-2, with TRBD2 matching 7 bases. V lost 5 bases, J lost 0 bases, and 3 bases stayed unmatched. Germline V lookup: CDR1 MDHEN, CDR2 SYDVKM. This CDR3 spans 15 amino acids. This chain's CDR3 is CASSPGGTNTGELFF. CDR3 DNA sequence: TGTGCCAGCAGTCCGGGAGGAACGAACACCGGGGAGCTGTTTTTT.

The CDR3 coding sequence is TGTGCCAGCTCACCACAGCCTAGCGGGAGTGGTTACGAGCAGTACTTC. It codes for CASSPQPSGSGYEQYF. The chain links TRBV18 to TRBJ2-7, with 10 bases fitting TRBD2. With V trimmed by 1 base and J by 4 bases, 7 bases remained unmatched. The CDR3 runs to 16 residues. Per the germline V gene, CDR1 is KGHSH and CDR2 is LQKENI.

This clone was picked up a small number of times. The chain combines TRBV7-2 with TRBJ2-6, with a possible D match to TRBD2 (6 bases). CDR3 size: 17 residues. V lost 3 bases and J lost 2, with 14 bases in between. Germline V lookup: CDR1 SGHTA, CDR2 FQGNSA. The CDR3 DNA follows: TGTGCCAGCAGCTTGCGACCCCCTAGCGCTGGGGCCAACGTCCTGACTTTC. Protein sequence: CASSLRPPSAGANVLTF. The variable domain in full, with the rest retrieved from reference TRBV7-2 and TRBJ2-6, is GAGVSQSPSNKVTEKGKDVELRCDPISGHTALYWYRQSLGQGLEFLIYFQGNSAPDKSGLPSDRFSAERTGGSVSTLTIQRTQQEDSAVYLCASSLRPPSAGANVLTFGAGSRLTVL.

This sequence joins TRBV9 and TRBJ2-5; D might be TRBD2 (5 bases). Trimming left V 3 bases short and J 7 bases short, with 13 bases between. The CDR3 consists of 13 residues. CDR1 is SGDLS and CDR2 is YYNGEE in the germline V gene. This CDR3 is CASSAGVFGTQYF. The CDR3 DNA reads TGTGCCAGCAGCGCCGGGGTCTTCGGGACCCAGTACTTC.

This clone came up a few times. CDR3 in DNA: TGTGCCAGCAGTTCCCGCCGGGCAGGGCCGTTGGACGAGCAGTACTTC. Translated: CASSSRRAGPLDEQYF. V is TRBV27 and J is TRBJ2-7; perhaps TRBD1 as D (5 bases). Germline V gene lookup returns CDR1 MNHEY and CDR2 SMNVEV (reference sequence). This CDR3 region has 16 residues. The V gene lost 4 bases and the J gene lost 5 bases, with 21 bases spanning the gap.

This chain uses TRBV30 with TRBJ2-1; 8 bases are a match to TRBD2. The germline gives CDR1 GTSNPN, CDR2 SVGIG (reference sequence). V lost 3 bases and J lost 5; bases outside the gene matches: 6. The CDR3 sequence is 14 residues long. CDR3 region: CAWRQVAGNNEQFF. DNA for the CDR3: TGTGCCTGGAGGCAGGTAGCGGGAAACAATGAGCAGTTCTTC.

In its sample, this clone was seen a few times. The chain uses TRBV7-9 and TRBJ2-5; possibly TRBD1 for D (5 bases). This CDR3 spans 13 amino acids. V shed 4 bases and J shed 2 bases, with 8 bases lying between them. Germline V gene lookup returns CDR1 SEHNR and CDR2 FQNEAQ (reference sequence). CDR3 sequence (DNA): TGTGCCAGCAGCTACCAGGGACAAGAGACCCAGTACTTC. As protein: CASSYQGQETQYF.

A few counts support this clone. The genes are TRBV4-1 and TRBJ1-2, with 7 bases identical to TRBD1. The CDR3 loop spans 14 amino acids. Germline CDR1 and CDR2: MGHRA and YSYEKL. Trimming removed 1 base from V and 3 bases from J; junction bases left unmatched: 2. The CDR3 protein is CASSQGTGDYGYTF. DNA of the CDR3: TGCGCCAGCAGCCAAGGGACAGGCGACTATGGCTACACCTTC.